The clone carrying this TCR beta chain was observed a handful of times. Together with a sample-barcoded 5' primer, a J-beta primer mix was included in a second PCR lasting about 6 to 11 cycles. A single record per CDR3 protein comes from TCRdb applying MiXCR to the 5' RACE reads. The table lists about 1.6 million distinct CDR3 sequences, roughly 30% of them singletons. The sample originates from a study of blood T cells in healthy people across ages. The length of the CDR3 is 17 residues. The V gene end was trimmed by 3 bases and the J gene end by 2 bases; junction bases not matched to a gene: 11. CDR1 is SGHTA and CDR2 is FQGNSA in the germline V gene.

The sequence was obtained from a woman aged 25-40 years in good health. The chain joins TRBV7-2 to TRBJ2-3; 7 nucleotides align to TRBD1. Input material: blood. The CDR3 region is CASSLGLGQVNTDTQYF. The DNA of the CDR3 is TGTGCCAGCAGCTTGGGTCTTGGACAGGTGAACACAGATACGCAGTATTTT.